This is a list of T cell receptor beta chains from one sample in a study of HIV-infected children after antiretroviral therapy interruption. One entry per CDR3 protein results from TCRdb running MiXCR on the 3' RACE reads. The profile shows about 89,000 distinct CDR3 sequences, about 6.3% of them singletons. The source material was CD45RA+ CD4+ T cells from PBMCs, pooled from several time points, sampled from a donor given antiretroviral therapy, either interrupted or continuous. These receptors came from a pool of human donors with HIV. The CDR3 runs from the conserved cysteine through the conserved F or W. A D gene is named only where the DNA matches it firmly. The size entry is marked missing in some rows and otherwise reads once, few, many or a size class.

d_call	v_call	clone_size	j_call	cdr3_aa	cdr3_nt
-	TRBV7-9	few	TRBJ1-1	CASSTSENTEAFF	TGTGCCAGCAGCACATCAGAGAACACTGAAGCTTTCTTT
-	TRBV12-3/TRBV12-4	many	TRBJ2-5	CASKNRRESGTQYF	TGTGCCAGCAAAAATCGTCGGGAGTCGGGGACCCAGTACTTC
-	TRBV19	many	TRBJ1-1	CASSIPGGISTEAFF	TGTGCCAGTAGTATCCCCGGGGGCATTAGCACTGAAGCTTTCTTT
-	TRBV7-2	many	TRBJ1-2	CASSSEGWENYGYTF	TGTGCCAGCAGCTCGGAGGGGTGGGAGAACTATGGCTACACCTTC
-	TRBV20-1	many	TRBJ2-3	CSARDSASRSTDTQYF	TGCAGTGCTAGAGATTCAGCTAGCCGATCCACAGATACGCAGTATTTT
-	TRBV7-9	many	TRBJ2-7	CASSLAGAKYSYEQYF	TGTGCCAGCAGCTTAGCAGGGGCGAAATACTCCTACGAGCAGTACTTC
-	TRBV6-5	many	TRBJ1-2	CASSYSQGGWLHLRF	-
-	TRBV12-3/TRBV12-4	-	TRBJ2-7	CASSSRTVGSYEQYF	TGTGCCAGCAGTTCACGAACGGTGGGCTCCTACGAGCAGTACTTC
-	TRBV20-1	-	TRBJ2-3	CSARLPGALVGTQYF	TGCAGTGCTAGGCTACCGGGGGCGCTGGTCGGTACGCAGTATTTT
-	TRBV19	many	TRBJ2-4	CASSITGTAKNIQYF	TGTGCCAGTAGTATAACAGGGACGGCCAAAAACATTCAGTACTTC
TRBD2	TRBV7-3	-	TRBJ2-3	CASSRTSGNTQYF	TGTGCCAGCAGCCGGACTAGCGGAAATACGCAGTATTTT
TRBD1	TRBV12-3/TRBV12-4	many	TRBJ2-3	CASSPGDRGFDTQYF	TGTGCCAGCAGTCCAGGGGACAGGGGTTTTGATACGCAGTATTTT
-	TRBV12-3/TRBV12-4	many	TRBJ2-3	CASSFGTGTQYF	TGTGCCAGCAGTTTCGGGACGGGTACGCAGTATTTT
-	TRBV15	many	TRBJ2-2	CATSRDYRGSGNTGELFF	TGTGCCACCAGCAGAGATTATCGAGGTAGCGGGAACACCGGGGAGCTGTTTTTT
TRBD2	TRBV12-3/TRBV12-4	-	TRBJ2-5	CASSPGLAGGLSGETQYF	TGTGCCAGCAGTCCGGGACTAGCGGGGGGGCTGTCCGGGGAGACCCAGTACTTC
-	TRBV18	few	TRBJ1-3	CASSPPDTGNTIYF	TGTGCCAGCTCACCCCCAGATACTGGAAACACCATATATTTT
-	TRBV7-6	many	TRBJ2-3	CASSLAVEDTQYF	TGTGCCAGCAGCTTAGCTGTGGAAGATACGCAGTATTTT
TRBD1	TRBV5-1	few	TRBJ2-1	CASSDPGQRQFF	TGCGCCAGCAGCGATCCGGGACAGCGGCAGTTCTTC
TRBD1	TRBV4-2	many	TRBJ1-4	CASSQVRGANERLFF	TGTGCCAGCAGCCAAGTCAGGGGGGCCAACGAAAGATTATTTTTC
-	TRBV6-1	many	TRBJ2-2	CASSAGQLRTGELFF	TGTGCCAGCAGTGCGGGGCAGCTGAGAACCGGGGAGCTGTTTTTT
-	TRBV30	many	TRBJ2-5	CAWSVMGETQYF	TGTGCCTGGAGTGTGATGGGGGAGACCCAGTACTTC
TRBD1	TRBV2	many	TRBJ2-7	CASSEVLLQGADEQYF	TGTGCCAGCAGTGAAGTGCTTTTGCAGGGGGCTGACGAGCAGTACTTC
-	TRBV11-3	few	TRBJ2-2	CASSPRPNTGELFF	TGTGCCAGCAGCCCCAGGCCAAACACCGGGGAGCTGTTTTTT
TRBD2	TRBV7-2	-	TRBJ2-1	CASSLALAGGAYNEQFF	TGTGCCAGCAGCTTAGCCCTAGCGGGGGGAGCCTACAATGAGCAGTTCTTC
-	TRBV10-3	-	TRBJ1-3	CAISERGDSGNTIYF	TGTGCCATCAGTGAAAGGGGAGACTCTGGAAACACCATATATTTT
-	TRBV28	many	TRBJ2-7	CASSPRYEQYF	TGTGCCAGCAGTCCTCGCTACGAGCAGTACTTC
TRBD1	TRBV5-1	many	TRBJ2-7	CASSTGTVSSYEQYF	TGCGCCAGCAGCACTGGGACAGTGAGCTCCTACGAGCAGTACTTC
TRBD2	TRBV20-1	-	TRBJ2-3	CSAHPTSGGTQYF	TGCAGTGCCCACCCTACTAGCGGGGGTACGCAGTATTTT
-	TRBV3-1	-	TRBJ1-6	CASSQERGSTTLHF	TGTGCCAGCAGCCAAGAGAGGGGGAGTACGACCCTCCACTTT
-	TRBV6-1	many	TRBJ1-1	CASRDTQGTEAFF	TGTGCCAGCAGGGACACTCAGGGTACTGAAGCTTTCTTT
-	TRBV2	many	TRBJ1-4	CASKRGAGNEKLFF	TGTGCCAGCAAACGAGGGGCAGGGAATGAAAAACTGTTTTTT
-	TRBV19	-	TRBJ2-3	CASKWTADTQYF	TGTGCCAGTAAATGGACTGCAGATACGCAGTATTTT
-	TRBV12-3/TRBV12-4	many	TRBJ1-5	CASSWDTLNQPQHF	TGTGCCAGCAGTTGGGACACCCTCAATCAGCCCCAGCATTTT
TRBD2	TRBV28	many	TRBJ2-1	CASSLLIAGALYNEQFF	TGTGCCAGCAGTTTACTGATAGCGGGGGCGCTCTACAATGAGCAGTTCTTC
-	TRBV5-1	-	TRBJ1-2	CASRGPTEFYGYTF	TGCGCCAGCAGGGGCCCGACAGAGTTTTATGGCTACACCTTC
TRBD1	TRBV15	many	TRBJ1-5	CATSRVLPGGGQPQHF	TGTGCCACCAGCAGAGTCTTGCCAGGGGGGGGTCAGCCCCAGCATTTT
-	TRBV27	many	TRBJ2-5	CASSFTGQETQYF	TGTGCCAGCAGTTTTACCGGCCAAGAGACCCAGTACTTC
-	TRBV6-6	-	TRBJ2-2	CASTTGTPTGELFF	TGTGCCAGCACCACAGGGACCCCCACCGGGGAGCTGTTTTTT
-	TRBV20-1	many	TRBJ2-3	CSAGDSGDTQYF	TGCAGTGCTGGGGACTCTGGAGATACGCAGTATTTT
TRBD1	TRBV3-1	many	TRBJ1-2	CASSQESGRGHGYTF	TGTGCCAGCAGCCAAGAAAGCGGCAGGGGGCATGGCTACACCTTC
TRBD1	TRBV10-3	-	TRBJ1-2	CAISGTASYGYTF	TGTGCCATCTCCGGGACAGCTAGCTATGGCTACACCTTC
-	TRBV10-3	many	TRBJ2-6	CAISDTAAGANVLTF	TGTGCCATCAGTGATACGGCAGCTGGGGCCAACGTCCTGACTTTC
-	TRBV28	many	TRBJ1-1	CASSLPTGMNTEAFF	TGTGCCAGCAGTTTGCCCACAGGGATGAACACTGAAGCTTTCTTT
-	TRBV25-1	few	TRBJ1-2	CASSGAHRPRYTF	TGTGCCAGCAGCGGGGCCCACCGACCTCGCTACACCTTC
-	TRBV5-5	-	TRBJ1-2	CASSLVVSPVGGYTF	TGTGCCAGCAGCTTGGTTGTCAGCCCCGTTGGTGGCTACACCTTC
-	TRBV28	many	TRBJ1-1	CASSLPGQLNTEAFF	TGTGCCAGCAGTTTACCAGGGCAGCTGAACACTGAAGCTTTCTTT
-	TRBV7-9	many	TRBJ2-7	CASSLEFLYEQYF	TGTGCCAGCAGCTTAGAGTTTCTTTACGAGCAGTACTTC
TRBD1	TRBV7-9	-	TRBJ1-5	CASSLSGDRGQPQHF	TGTGCCAGCAGCTTATCCGGGGACAGAGGGCAGCCCCAGCATTTT
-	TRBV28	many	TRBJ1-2	CARSGYTF	TGTGCCAGGTCCGGCTACACCTTC
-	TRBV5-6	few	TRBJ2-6	CASSLPGPGANVLTF	TGTGCCAGCAGCTTGCCCGGGCCCGGGGCCAACGTCCTGACTTTC
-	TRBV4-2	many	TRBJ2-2	CASSQEEHRELFF	TGTGCCAGCAGCCAAGAAGAACACCGGGAGCTGTTTTTT
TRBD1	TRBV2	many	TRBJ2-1	CASSVPGTGVYNEQFF	TGTGCCAGCAGTGTTCCCGGGACAGGGGTCTACAATGAGCAGTTCTTC
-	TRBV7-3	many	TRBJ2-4	CASSSVRQDNIQYF	TGTGCCAGCAGTTCCGTTCGACAGGATAACATTCAGTACTTC
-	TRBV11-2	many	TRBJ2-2	CASSLGLRETGELFF	TGTGCCAGCAGCTTGGGGTTACGGGAAACCGGGGAGCTGTTTTTT
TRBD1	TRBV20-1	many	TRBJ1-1	CSARDGGQPTMNTEAFF	TGCAGTGCTAGAGATGGGGGACAGCCTACAATGAACACTGAAGCTTTCTTT